This T cell receptor beta chain derives from a study of blood T cell repertoires in COVID-19. Study at large: The United States, Italy and Spain were the sources of the acute and convalescent COVID-19 samples. In each case, the material was cDNA or gDNA derived from T cells, B-cell-depleted T cells, or PBMCs.

With 5 bases clipped from V and 2 bases from J, the junction kept 4 bases outside the gene matches. The germline CDR1 and CDR2 sequences are SGHTA and FQGNSA. The CDR3 runs to 14 residues. The sample holds a few counts of this clone. In the original analysis: Estimated nucleated cell counts came from reference gene primer amplification. The repertoire was sequenced with immunoSEQ multiplex PCR; TCRdb's copy has only in-frame clones and lacks some. V and J calls and clone size are as listed in that table; D and trimming were resolved from the DNA. The profile shows a few hundred thousand clones, roughly nine tenths of them singletons.

J is TRBJ2-7 and V is TRBV7-2; 9 bases are shared with TRBD1. Material: peripheral blood. The TCR originated in a man aged 18-30 years who had recovered from COVID-19. The CDR3 region is CASSGTGTAYEQYF. CDR3 nucleotides: TGTGCCAGCAGCGGGACAGGGACAGCCTACGAGCAGTACTTC. Together with reference TRBV7-2 and TRBJ2-7, the CDR3 gives the full variable domain: GAGVSQSPSNKVTEKGKDVELRCDPISGHTALYWYRQSLGQGLEFLIYFQGNSAPDKSGLPSDRFSAERTGGSVSTLTIQRTQQEDSAVYLCASSGTGTAYEQYFGPGTRLTVT.